One sample yielded the 8 T cell receptor beta chains listed below, sequenced in a study of CD8 T cells in ankylosing spondylitis (dated by TCRdb to about 2017). The protocol used for the library was 5' RACE. The sequencing machine was an Illumina HiSeq 2500. TCRdb handled the public reads itself, with Q25 trimming in fastp and clone calling in MiXCR, and kept productive beta chains. Every entry covers one CDR3 protein and lists the most common genes and DNA from its rows. A total of almost 250,000 distinct CDR3 sequences appear in this sample, roughly 32% of them only once. The ten largest make up 4% to 5.5% of the sample. Sequencing was done on a sample of blood, either unsorted or a sorted T cell fraction (not recorded which). These receptors all stem from a male donor with ankylosing spondylitis or in good health (not recorded which).

The rearrangement joins TRBV6-5 to TRBJ2-5; possible D gene TRBD2, 6 bases. Germline CDR1 is MNHEY and CDR2 is SVGAGI. There are 13 residues in the CDR3. With 2 bases removed from V and 10 bases from J, the gap between germline ends came to 14 bases. The CDR3 nucleotides read TGTGCCAGCAGTTACGAGACCGGGGGAATCCAGTACTTC. As protein: CASSYETGGIQYF.

This clonotype was counted ten times or more. The chain recombines TRBV20-1 with TRBJ1-1; D is unclear. Trimming took 0 bases from V and 1 from J, leaving 6 bases between them. The CDR3 is 13 residues long. CDR1 is DFQATT and CDR2 is SNEGSKA in the germline V gene (reference sequence). The CDR3 here is CSARDRWNTEAFF. The CDR3 nucleotides read TGCAGTGCTAGAGATCGGTGGAACACTGAAGCTTTCTTT.

This chain connects TRBV15 to TRBJ1-1, with TRBD1 identical over 7 bases. CDR3 size: 17 residues. Trimming took 1 base from V and 1 from J; bases not matched to a gene: 9. Germline V lookup: CDR1 LNHNV, CDR2 YYDKDF (reference sequence). CDR3 in amino acids: CATSRVGQGEANTEAFF. The CDR3 bases are TGTGCCACCAGCAGAGTGGGTCAGGGGGAGGCGAACACTGAAGCTTTCTTT.

The chain combines TRBV20-1 with TRBJ2-1, with TRBD2 matching over 10 bases. There are 13 residues in the CDR3. Germline loops: CDR1 DFQATT, CDR2 SNEGSKA (reference sequence). The V gene end was trimmed by 3 bases and the J gene end by 6 bases; junction bases not matched to a gene: 2. The CDR3 sequence is CSASQRGGNEQFF. The CDR3 coding sequence is TGCAGTGCTAGCCAGCGGGGGGGCAATGAGCAGTTCTTC.

The chain joins TRBV20-1 to TRBJ2-3, with D unresolved. Germline V gene sequence: CDR1 DFQATT, CDR2 SNEGSKA (reference sequence). V was pared by 5 bases and J by 2 bases, with 11 bases between. The CDR3 loop spans 13 amino acids. In DNA form, the CDR3 reads TGCAGTGCTCTTTCTAGACTCACAGATACGCAGTATTTT. Its protein product is CSALSRLTDTQYF.

Only a few counts were recorded for this clonotype. The V gene is TRBV6-5, the J gene TRBJ1-1; no clear D. The ends were cut back, 2 bases at V and 2 bases at J, with 12 bases in the middle. This CDR3 has 15 amino acids. Germline values: CDR1 MNHEY, CDR2 SVGAGI. CDR3 loop: CASSYRPVGNTEAFF. The CDR3 DNA reads TGTGCCAGCAGTTACAGACCAGTTGGAAACACTGAAGCTTTCTTT.

A few counts support this clonotype. This chain joins TRBV7-2 and TRBJ2-5, with D possibly TRBD2 on 6 matching bases. Trimming stripped 2 bases from V and 5 bases from J, with 12 bases between. Germline CDR1 and CDR2: SGHTA and FQGNSA. CDR3 size: 14 residues. CDR3 sequence: CASSLLAGTETQYF. In DNA form, the CDR3 reads TGTGCCAGCAGCTTACTGGCGGGGACTGAGACCCAGTACTTC.

This clonotype was found a few times. The CDR3 DNA follows: TGCAGTGTCAGGTCAGATACGCAGTATTTT. Translated, it gives CSVRSDTQYF. V and J are TRBV20-1 and TRBJ2-3; D is ambiguous. This CDR3 is 10 amino acids long. CDR1 DFQATT and CDR2 SNEGSKA come from the germline V gene (reference sequence). Trimming removed 7 bases at V and 4 bases at J, with 6 bases between.